This T cell receptor (beta chain) appears in the sequencing data of a study of blood T cell repertoires in COVID-19. About the research overall: The United States, Italy and Spain were the sources of the acute and convalescent COVID-19 samples.

The CDR3 runs 16 residues. Germline CDR1 reads WNHNN; CDR2 reads SYGVQD (reference sequence). Trimming shortened V by 0 bases and J by 3 bases, and 12 bases separated the two germline ends. Clones were read by immunoSEQ multiplex PCR, and TCRdb kept only the in-frame ones, dropping some. This sample has a few hundred thousand clones; approximately 85% occur once, and the top ten carry 2.2%. Specimen: PBMCs or T cells enriched from blood (not recorded which). This chain connects TRBV10-1 to TRBJ2-1; no reliable D call. The origin of this receptor is a man under 40 who had recovered from COVID-19. CDR3 nucleotides: TGCGCCAGCAGTGAGTCTTGCAGGTATATCTACAATGAGCAGTTCTTC. This sequence encodes CASSESCRYIYNEQFF.